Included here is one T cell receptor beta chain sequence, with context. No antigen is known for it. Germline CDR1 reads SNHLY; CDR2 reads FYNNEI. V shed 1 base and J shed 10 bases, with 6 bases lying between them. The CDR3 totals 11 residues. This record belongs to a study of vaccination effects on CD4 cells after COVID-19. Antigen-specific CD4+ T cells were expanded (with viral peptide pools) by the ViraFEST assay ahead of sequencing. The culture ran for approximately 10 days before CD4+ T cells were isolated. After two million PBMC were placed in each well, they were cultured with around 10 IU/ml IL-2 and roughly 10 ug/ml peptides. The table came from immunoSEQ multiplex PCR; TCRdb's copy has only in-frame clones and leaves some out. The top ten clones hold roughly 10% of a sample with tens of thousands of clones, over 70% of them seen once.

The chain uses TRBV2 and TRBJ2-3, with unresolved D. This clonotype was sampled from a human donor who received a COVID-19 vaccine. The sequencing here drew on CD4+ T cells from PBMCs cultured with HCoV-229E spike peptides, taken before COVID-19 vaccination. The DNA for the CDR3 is TGTGCCAGCAGTGAAGAGGGTCCGCAGTATTTT. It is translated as CASSEEGPQYF.